The rows below give T cell receptor beta chains drawn from one sample of a study of shared T cell receptors in the human thymus. Data came from immunoSEQ multiplex PCR; TCRdb stores just in-frame clones and leaves some out. Here the sample spans hundreds of thousands of clones, around 87% being singletons. The same data also contributed to another study, on human thymus T cells.

The sequencing sample was made of thymocytes. These TCRs come from a boy under three years old with a congenital heart defect. Both conserved end residues are part of each CDR3. The D gene is left open where the match is weak. Size values are once, few and many counts, or a class for expanded clones, and some rows have none.

clone_size j_call d_call v_call cdr3_aa cdr3_nt
- TRBJ1-2 - TRBV4-3 CASSHPRDTARNYGYTF TGCGCCAGCAGCCACCCTCGGGACACGGCGCGCAACTATGGCTACACCTTC
- TRBJ2-1 TRBD2 TRBV15 CATSRGGLAGADSCNEQFF TGTGCCACCAGCAGAGGCGGACTAGCGGGAGCAGATTCGTGCAATGAGCAGTTCTTC
- TRBJ2-5 TRBD1 TRBV4-2 CASSQEGQGEETQYF TGTGCCAGCAGCCAGGAGGGACAGGGAGAAGAGACCCAGTACTTC
- TRBJ2-6 - TRBV27 CASSTPTGTTPSGANVLTF TGTGCCAGCAGTACGCCGACAGGCACTACCCCCTCTGGGGCCAACGTCCTGACTTTC
- TRBJ1-4 - TRBV28 CASRGWGGPEKLFF TGTGCCAGCAGAGGGTGGGGGGGGCCTGAAAAACTGTTTTTT
- TRBJ2-3 - TRBV19 CASRQTGRTDTQYF TGTGCCAGTAGGCAGACAGGGAGGACAGATACGCAGTATTTT
- TRBJ2-7 TRBD1 TRBV19 CASSNHPRTGKVEQYF TGTGCCAGTAGTAACCATCCACGGACAGGGAAGGTCGAGCAGTACTTC
- TRBJ1-2 TRBD1 TRBV11-2 CASSRDRGDYGYTF TGTGCCAGCAGCCGGGACAGGGGCGACTATGGCTACACCTTC
- TRBJ2-2 TRBD2 TRBV7-3 CASSLGLAHSTGELFF TGTGCCAGCAGCTTAGGACTAGCCCATAGCACCGGGGAGCTGTTTTTT
once TRBJ2-7 - TRBV28 CASSLGTPYPPREQYF TGTGCCAGCAGTTTAGGGACACCCTACCCTCCTCGAGAGCAGTACTTC
- TRBJ1-2 TRBD1 TRBV6-6 CASSYSDRGDGYTF TGTGCCAGCAGTTACAGCGACAGGGGAGATGGCTACACCTTC
- TRBJ1-3 - TRBV4-1 CASSQVQGNTIYF TGCGCCAGCAGCCAAGTTCAGGGGAACACCATATATTTT
- TRBJ2-7 - TRBV28 CASSLSPGREFDF TGTGCCAGCAGTTTATCCCCCGGGCGGGAATTTGACTTC